This TCR beta chain was identified in a study of blood T cell repertoires in COVID-19. On the study more broadly: The United States, Italy and Spain supplied acute and convalescent COVID-19 samples. In each case, the material was cDNA or gDNA derived from T cells, B-cell-depleted T cells, or PBMCs.

Germline V CDR1 and CDR2: SGHVS, FQNEAQ. The CDR3 sequence is 13 residues long. The ends were cut back, 1 base at V and 8 bases at J, with 11 bases in the middle. Authors' processing steps: Estimation of nucleated cell counts relied on the amplification of reference gene primers. The assay was immunoSEQ multiplex PCR, and TCRdb's table has in-frame clones only and misses some. V, J and clone size derive from that table, while D and trimming were established from the DNA sequence. Of around 470,000 clones in the sample, 75% to 90% were seen once. It was during active infection that Seattle patients were enrolled and then longitudinally followed.

This TCR was sampled from a man between 18 and 35 years old with COVID-19, enrolled during active disease. V is TRBV7-8 and J is TRBJ1-2, with D perhaps matching TRBD1 (6 bases). Specimen: peripheral blood. This CDR3 is CASSLVVGGGYTF. Written as DNA, the CDR3 is TGTGCCAGCAGCTTAGTAGTAGGGGGAGGCTACACCTTC. The entire variable domain, with the rest obtained from reference TRBV7-8 and TRBJ1-2, is as follows: GAGVSQSPRYKVAKRGQDVALRCDPISGHVSLFWYQQALGQGPEFLTYFQNEAQLDKSGLPSDRFFAERPEGSVSTLKIQRTQQEDSAVYLCASSLVVGGGYTFGSGTRLTVV.